The T cell receptor (beta chain) described here comes from a study of T cells in Graves' hyperthyroidism and ophthalmopathy. RNA transcripts provided the source from which TCR beta CDR3 regions were amplified. In the first-round RT-PCR of the TCR CDR3, the HTBI primer set was used. TCRdb ran MiXCR on the multiplex PCR reads and lists one entry per CDR3 protein. The data contain approximately 560,000 distinct CDR3 sequences, approximately 44% of them singletons. Germline trimming cut 1 base from V and 6 bases from J; bases unmatched to any gene: 14. CDR1 is DFQATT and CDR2 is SNEGSKA in the germline V gene (reference sequence). This CDR3 region has 16 residues.

The chain has TRBV20-1 and TRBJ2-7; 8 nucleotides match TRBD2. The clonotype was recovered from a woman in her late teens or twenties with Graves' hyperthyroidism. What was sequenced was peripheral blood or thyroid tissue (not recorded which). The CDR3 DNA follows: TGCAGTGCTAGAGTTCCACCCCCAGCGGGAGAAGGCGAGCAGTACTTC. Protein: CSARVPPPAGEGEQYF.